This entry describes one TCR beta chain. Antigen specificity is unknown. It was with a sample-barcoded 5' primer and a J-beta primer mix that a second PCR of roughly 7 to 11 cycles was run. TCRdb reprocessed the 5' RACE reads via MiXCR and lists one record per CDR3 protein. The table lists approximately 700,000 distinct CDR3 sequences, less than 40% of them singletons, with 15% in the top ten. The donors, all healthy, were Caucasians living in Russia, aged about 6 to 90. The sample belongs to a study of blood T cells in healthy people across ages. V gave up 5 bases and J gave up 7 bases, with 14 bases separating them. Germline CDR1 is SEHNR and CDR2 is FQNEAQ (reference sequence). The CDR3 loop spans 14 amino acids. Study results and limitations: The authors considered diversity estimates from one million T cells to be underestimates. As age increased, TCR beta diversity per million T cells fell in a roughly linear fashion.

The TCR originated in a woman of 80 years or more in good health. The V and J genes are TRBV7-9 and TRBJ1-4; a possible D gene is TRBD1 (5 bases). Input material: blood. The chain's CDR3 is CASSPLPGGEKLFF. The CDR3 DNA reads TGTGCCAGCAGCCCTTTGCCCGGGGGTGAAAAACTGTTTTTT.